This TCR beta chain was identified during a study of blood T cell repertoires in COVID-19. Overall study: COVID-19 samples collected from the United States, Italy and Spain covered acute and convalescent phases.

There are 14 residues in the CDR3. V was trimmed by 9 bases and J by 8 bases, leaving 22 bases between them. CDR1 and CDR2 from the germline V gene are LNHDA and SQIVND (reference sequence). Profiling relied on immunoSEQ multiplex PCR, and the TCRdb table lists in-frame clones only, not all of them. Among about 180,000 clones, 86% were seen once, and the ten largest hold around 20%. This rearrangement joins TRBV19 to TRBJ1-2; tentatively, D is TRBD1 (5 bases). The receptor was isolated from a man aged 70-80 years with active or convalescent COVID-19. The material sequenced was peripheral blood. The CDR3 bases are TGTGCCAGCCGTCCCGTAGGTCCCGGGGGGGGCTACACCTTC. As protein: CASRPVGPGGGYTF.